The entry that follows covers one T cell receptor (beta chain) sequence. No cognate antigen has been identified for it. One base away there is no much larger clone; base qualities are not given. This sample stems from a study of blood T cell repertoires in COVID-19 (TCRdb year 2020). For context, the study as a whole: Samples covering the acute and convalescent phases of COVID-19 were provided by collaborators in the United States, Italy and Spain. The prospective study material was composed of cDNA or gDNA derived from T cells, B-cell-depleted T cells, or PBMCs. The dataset comprised deeply sampled blood TCRbeta repertoires from subjects exposed to, actively infected with, or recovered from COVID-19. A freely available public database, intended as a resource for researchers studying the immune response to SARS-CoV-2, is where the repertoires were released. The samples were drawn from two sources: the first 160 participants of the ongoing ImmuneRACE study, and some 1,300 subjects contributed by 6 global collaborators. The sample metadata nearly always contained a de-identified subject ID, COVID-19 status, age in years and sex. Where available, HLA class I and class II types were taken from metadata supplied by the sample provider and were not determined by assay-based typing.

Collaborating institutions collected whole blood in K2EDTA tubes following their own protocols. Collaborator samples were shipped for TCRbeta analysis as frozen whole blood, isolated PBMCs, or DNA extracted from either sample type. TCRbeta CDR3 regions were amplified from genomic DNA by means of the immunoSEQ Assay, a bias-controlled multiplex PCR. The paper's data handling went like this. Within the assay, amplification of reference gene primers was used to estimate how many nucleated cells each sample contained. To quantify the absolute abundance of each unique TCRbeta CDR3 rearrangement, sequence reads were collapsed and filtered. For each sample, productive Simpson clonality was calculated as the square root of Simpson's diversity index across productive rearrangements. Drawn from immuneACCESS, this table holds only the in-frame rearrangements with V and J called that TCRdb kept. Clones are partly lost; checked studies trace under half to an unresolved V gene and leave the rest unexplained. From that table come the V and J calls and clone size; the DNA was used to work out D and trimming. The sample table contains 140,000 to 150,000 clones; only one count was recorded for more than 80% of them. Of the sample, 7.5% to 9.5% is held by the ten largest clones.

CDR3 length: 17 amino acids, cysteine to phenylalanine. CDR3 DNA is the only sequence kept; it has 51 bases, read in frame from the first base. CDR1 and CDR2, per the germline V gene, are SGHTA and FQGNSA. Clipping removes 1 base from V and 6 bases from J, with 5 as the unmatched junction base count. Findings and caveats that apply to the study as a whole: The amount of clinical and demographic metadata varied by source and participant and was provided uncurated.

The rearranged segments are TRBV7-2 and TRBJ2-1, and 14 bases in between align with TRBD2. The sequence was obtained from a human donor with acute or convalescent COVID-19. The donor label of this sample is uncertain. The sample consisted of peripheral blood. The encoded CDR3 is CASSLEGLAGAFNEQFF. The DNA sequence is as follows: TGTGCCAGCAGCTTAGAGGGACTAGCGGGGGCCTTCAATGAGCAGTTCTTC.